This TCR beta chain was documented in a study of blood T cell repertoires in COVID-19 (TCRdb year 2020). Describing the broader study: The collaborator samples originated in the United States, Italy and Spain and spanned the acute and convalescent phases of COVID-19. The material from the prospective study consisted of cDNA or gDNA derived from T cells, B-cell-depleted T cells, or PBMCs. Samples came from the ongoing ImmuneRACE study (first 160 participants) plus 1,254 subjects from 6 global collaborators. Where HLA class I and class II types were available, the types were taken from metadata supplied by the sample provider, not from assay-based typing. Deeply sampled blood TCRbeta repertoires from subjects exposed to, actively infected with, or recovered from COVID-19 were included in the dataset. The sample metadata nearly always contained a de-identified subject ID, COVID-19 status, age in years and sex. The repertoires were released in a freely available public database intended as a resource for research on the immune response to SARS-CoV-2.

Study-wide conclusions, independent of this receptor: How much clinical and demographic metadata was included differed by source and by participant, and the metadata was provided uncurated.

In Seattle, one collaborating source enrolled patients while the infection was active and tracked those patients longitudinally over the course of disease. Whole blood was collected in K2EDTA tubes by collaborating institutions according to the institutions' own protocols. For TCRbeta analysis, collaborators shipped samples as frozen whole blood, isolated PBMCs, or DNA extracted from either of those sample types. With regard to this clone: No antigen is known for it. Within one base of it there is no much larger clone, and no base qualities were kept.

The immunoSEQ Assay, a bias-controlled multiplex PCR, was used to amplify TCRbeta CDR3 regions from genomic DNA. In the source study's methods: Nucleated cell counts per sample were estimated from amplification of reference gene primers within the assay. Sequence reads were collapsed and filtered to measure the absolute abundance of every unique TCRbeta CDR3 rearrangement. For each sample, productive Simpson clonality was calculated by taking the square root of Simpson's diversity index across productive rearrangements. The clones in this table, taken by TCRdb from immuneACCESS, are in-frame only. Not every clone is retained; where verified, under half of the shortfall comes from an unresolved V gene, and the cause of the rest is unknown. V and J calls and clone size follow that table, whereas D and trimming were derived from the DNA. The sample table lists 150,000 to 200,000 clones, approximately 86% of them with a count of one. The top ten clones comprise less than 3% of the sample.

From the cysteine through the phenylalanine, the CDR3 covers 15 amino acids. Only CDR3 DNA is held: 45 bases, read in frame from base 1. Trimmed from V: 6 bases; trimmed from J: 7 bases; junction bases lacking a gene match: 15. CDR1 is given as SNHLY and CDR2 as FYNNEI, both from the germline V gene. This sequence was found in an elderly woman with COVID-19, enrolled during active disease. The sample comprised peripheral blood. Rearrangement joined TRBV2 to TRBJ2-7, and 7 bases in between align with TRBD1. CDR3 reads: CASRGVTGTVGEQYF. The DNA reads TGTGCCAGCAGGGGGGTCACAGGGACAGTCGGAGAGCAGTACTTC.